What follows are 25 T cell receptor beta chains derived from one specimen sequenced in a study of T cells after posttransplantation cyclophosphamide. Using immunoSEQ multiplex PCR, the repertoire was profiled, and TCRdb retains in-frame clones only, with some absent. The sample holds 3,600 or so clones, approximately 75% seen once. Control samples came 1 year after myeloablative marrow transplants with methotrexate plus calcineurin inhibitor. Specimen: PBMCs, collected after allogeneic stem cell transplant with calcineurin inhibitor and methotrexate. The receptors shown here come from a female patient aged 45-65 years who received an allogeneic stem cell transplant from an unrelated donor, was CMV-positive, and had acute and chronic GVHD. Some T cells may be supplied by the graft donor.

V and J are TRBV4-1 and TRBJ2-2; tentatively, D is TRBD2 (5 bases). Germline CDR1 MGHRA, CDR2 YSYEKL. The CDR3 is 14 residues long. Deletions cut 4 bases from V and 7 bases from J, with 13 bases between. CDR3 in amino acids: CASSLLWESGELFF. The CDR3 DNA is TGCGCCAGCAGCCTATTGTGGGAGAGCGGGGAGCTGTTTTTT.

The rearrangement joins TRBV2 to TRBJ1-4; possibly TRBD1 for D (5 bases). Germline V gene sequence: CDR1 SNHLY, CDR2 FYNNEI. The ends were cut back, 8 bases at V and 8 bases at J, with 12 bases in the middle. The CDR3 has 12 residues. The CDR3 DNA reads as TGTGCCAGCCTAGGGGTCGGCGAAAAACTGTTTTTT. It specifies CASLGVGEKLFF.

Details on this clone: This sequence is one base from a far larger clone and is likely a read error. The rearrangement uses TRBV2 and TRBJ2-2; weak D call: TRBD2 (5 bases). The CDR3 length is 14 residues. CDR1 and CDR2 from the germline V gene are SNHLY and FYNNEI. The DNA of the CDR3 is TGTGCCAGCAGTGAAGCCTGGAACACCGGGGAGCGGTTTTTT. As protein: CASSEAWNTGERFF.

V is TRBV19 and J is TRBJ2-7, with 7 bases aligning to TRBD1. Trimming at V came to 5 bases and at J to 0 bases, leaving 7 bases not matched to a gene. Germline lookup yields CDR1 LNHDA and CDR2 SQIVND (reference sequence). CDR3 size: 15 residues. CDR3 sequence (DNA): TGTGCCAGTAGTGCCCCGGGACAGCGCTCCTACGAGCAGTACTTC. Protein product: CASSAPGQRSYEQYF.

The chain recombines TRBV28 with TRBJ1-2, with TRBD1 identical over 7 bases. This CDR3 is 15 amino acids long. Trimming removed 4 bases from V and 4 bases from J; junction bases left unmatched: 9. In germline, CDR1 is MDHEN, CDR2 SYDVKM. CDR3 protein: CASSSLQGFGYGYTF. DNA for the CDR3: TGTGCCAGCAGTTCATTACAGGGGTTTGGCTATGGCTACACCTTC.

This chain connects TRBV6-5 to TRBJ2-5; maybe TRBD1 (5 bases). Near its end, the DNA agrees better with TRBJ2-7, so the J call may be wrong. Germline V gene lookup returns CDR1 MNHEY and CDR2 SVGAGI. The CDR3 spans 16 residues. CDR3 sequence: CASSYFADRRSYEQYF. CDR3 sequence (DNA): TGTGCCAGCAGTTATTTCGCAGACAGAAGATCCTACGAGCAGTACTTC.

The sample holds a few counts of this clone. The chain combines TRBV6-5 with TRBJ1-1; D is perhaps TRBD1 (6 bases). The V gene lost 4 bases and the J gene lost 5 bases, with 17 bases spanning the gap. Germline V gives CDR1 MNHEY, CDR2 SVGAGI. The CDR3 has 15 amino acids. For the CDR3, the DNA is TGTGCCAGCAGTTTGAGGGAGGGGGTTCAGACTGAAGCTTTCTTT. Its protein is CASSLREGVQTEAFF.

This chain connects TRBV4-3 to TRBJ2-5, with D perhaps TRBD1 (5 bases). The CDR3 extends over 15 amino acids. CDR1 LGHNA and CDR2 YSLEER come from the germline V gene. The V end lost 0 bases, the J end lost 4 bases, and 12 bases lay between the germline ends. CDR3 nucleotide sequence: TGCGCCAGCAGCCAAGATCAGGGAACCCCAGAGACCCAGTACTTC. It translates to CASSQDQGTPETQYF.

By sample fraction, this clone is medium-sized. The rearrangement joins TRBV2 to TRBJ2-4, with 7 bases lining up with TRBD2. Germline V lookup: CDR1 SNHLY, CDR2 FYNNEI. This CDR3 is built from 15 residues. V shed 7 bases and J 2 bases; nucleotides not matched to a gene: 8. CDR3 DNA: TGTGCCAGCACCGCGGGGGTCTGGCCCAAAAACATTCAGTACTTC. The encoded protein is CASTAGVWPKNIQYF. The full variable domain, in which reference TRBV2 and TRBJ2-4 provide the parts outside the CDR3, is EPEVTQTPSHQVTQMGQEVILRCVPISNHLYFYWYRQILGQKVEFLVSFYNNEISEKSEIFDDQFSVERPDGSNFTLKIRSTKLEDSAMYFCASTAGVWPKNIQYFGAGTRLSVL.

The gene calls are TRBV5-1 and TRBJ2-7; 8 bases align to TRBD1. This CDR3 contains 16 residues. Germline trimming cut 0 bases from V and 2 bases from J; bases unmatched to any gene: 7. The V gene's germline CDR1 is SGHRS and CDR2 YFSETQ. CDR3 in amino acids: CASSLDRDRTPYEQYF. The CDR3 nucleotides read TGCGCCAGCAGCTTGGACCGGGACAGGACACCCTACGAGCAGTACTTC.

The genes are TRBV7-3 and TRBJ2-1; D might be TRBD2 (5 bases). V was pared by 6 bases and J by 5 bases, with 14 bases between. Germline V gives CDR1 SGHTA, CDR2 FQGTGA. The CDR3 totals 14 residues. The CDR3 sequence is CASRPSIQHNEQFF. DNA of the CDR3: TGTGCCAGCAGGCCTAGCATACAGCACAATGAGCAGTTCTTC.

The genes are TRBV2 and TRBJ2-7; D unclear. Germline loops: CDR1 SNHLY, CDR2 FYNNEI. Trimming pared 6 bases from V and 2 bases from J, leaving 11 bases between. CDR3 size: 13 residues. For the CDR3, the DNA is TGTGCCAGCAGCGGTATCCTAACCTACGAGCAGTACTTC. This encodes CASSGILTYEQYF.

About this clone: The conserved final phenylalanine or tryptophan is absent from the CDR3, which likely points to a read error. It is unclear where the CDR3 begins or ends on the DNA, so no DNA is shown, and the CDR3 is as TCRdb lists it. The chain uses TRBV5-3 and TRBJ1-1; TRBD1 is the table's D call and was not checked against the DNA. TRBV5-3 is given ORF status, its function remaining uncertain. A total of 8 residues make up the CDR3, ends included. CDR3: CGLSGGRL.

The rearrangement joins TRBV6-6 to TRBJ1-5, with D possibly matching TRBD1 (5 bases). The CDR3 length is 15 residues. V was shortened by 2 bases and J by 0 bases, with 8 bases between the two germline ends. Germline V gives CDR1 MNHNY, CDR2 SVGAGI (reference sequence). CDR3 residues: CASSYGRASNQPQHF. DNA of the CDR3: TGTGCCAGCAGTTACGGCAGGGCTAGCAATCAGCCCCAGCATTTT.

The V call is TRBV10-1, the J call TRBJ2-7, with D possibly being TRBD1 (5 bases). V lost 0 bases and J lost 5, with 11 bases in between. The CDR3 has 14 amino acids. Germline-derived CDR1 and CDR2 are WNHNN and SYGVQD (reference sequence). DNA of the CDR3: TGCGCCAGCAGTGAGTCGGCAGGGTGGAACGAGCAGTACTTC. Residues: CASSESAGWNEQYF.

V gene TRBV9 combines with J gene TRBJ2-3, with 7 bases fitting TRBD2. CDR3 size: 16 residues. The J segment lost 0 bases and the V segment lost 0 bases, leaving 4 bases of the junction unmatched. CDR1 SGDLS and CDR2 YYNGEE come from the germline V gene. This chain's CDR3 is CASSVGVSGSTDTQYF. The CDR3 DNA follows: TGTGCCAGCAGCGTAGGGGTTAGCGGGAGCACAGATACGCAGTATTTT.

V is TRBV15 and J is TRBJ2-7, with D perhaps matching TRBD1 (5 bases). In germline, CDR1 is LNHNV, CDR2 YYDKDF (reference sequence). V was pared by 1 base and J by 3 bases, with 7 bases between. This CDR3 contains 13 residues. CDR3 bases: TGTGCCACCAGCAGAGTCGACAGCTACGAGCAGTACTTC. It codes for CATSRVDSYEQYF.

This rearrangement joins TRBV7-2 to TRBJ1-1, with 7 bases identical to TRBD1. V shed 3 bases and J 2 bases; nucleotides not matched to a gene: 3. The CDR3 sequence is 14 residues long. Germline V gene lookup returns CDR1 SGHTA and CDR2 FQGNSA. The CDR3 spells CASSFSGGNTEAFF. The DNA of the CDR3 is TGTGCCAGCAGCTTCTCAGGGGGAAACACTGAAGCTTTCTTT. Supplemented by reference TRBV7-2 and TRBJ1-1, the full variable domain reads GAGVSQSPSNKVTEKGKDVELRCDPISGHTALYWYRQSLGQGLEFLIYFQGNSAPDKSGLPSDRFSAERTGGSVSTLTIQRTQQEDSAVYLCASSFSGGNTEAFFGQGTRLTVV.

This clone showed up just once. The chain joins TRBV28 to TRBJ2-7, with a tentative D call TRBD1 (6 bases). This CDR3 comprises 15 residues. Trimming stripped 10 bases from V and 2 bases from J, with 21 bases between. CDR1 is MDHEN, CDR2 SYDVKM, per germline. CDR3 sequence reads: CATSSRDNLPYEQYF. As DNA, the CDR3 is TGTGCCACATCGAGCCGGGACAACTTACCCTACGAGCAGTACTTC. Based on the CDR3 plus reference TRBV28 and TRBJ2-7, the full variable domain is DVKVTQSSRYLVKRTGEKVFLECVQDMDHENMFWYRQDPGLGLRLIYFSYDVKMKEKGDIPEGYSVSREKKERFSLILESASTNQTSMYLCATSSRDNLPYEQYFGPGTRLTVT.

Concerning this clone itself: This sample also contains other DNA sequences that code for the same CDR3. This rearrangement joins TRBV5-4 to TRBJ2-2; perhaps TRBD2 as D (6 bases). The germline CDR1 and CDR2 sequences are SGHNT and YYREEE (reference sequence). The CDR3 extends over 15 amino acids. Trimming took 4 bases from V and 3 from J, leaving 13 bases between them. CDR3 in amino acids: CASSPRGSDTGELFF. CDR3 coding DNA: TGTGCCAGCAGCCCCCGGGGGTCTGACACCGGGGAGCTGTTTTTT.

J is TRBJ2-7 and V is TRBV28; 7 bases match TRBD2. CDR3 length equals 14 residues. J gave up 4 bases and V 6 bases, and 9 bases lay outside the gene matches. In germline, CDR1 is MDHEN, CDR2 SYDVKM. CDR3 sequence: CASRTPAGAYEQYF. DNA of the CDR3: TGTGCCAGCAGGACCCCGGCGGGAGCGTACGAGCAGTACTTC.

A word on this clone: At one boundary the junction diverges from the germline segment, which might be a read error. The chain employs TRBV30 and TRBJ2-5, with 15 bases fitting TRBD2. CDR1 is GTSNPN, CDR2 SVGIG, per germline (reference sequence). CDR3 size: 14 residues. The DNA of the CDR3 is TGTGCGTGGAGGACTAGCGGGGGGGCAAAGACCCAGTACTTC. As protein: CAWRTSGGAKTQYF.

This clone was picked up a small number of times. The chain couples TRBV18 to TRBJ1-5, with 9 bases that match TRBD1. CDR3 length equals 14 residues. The V segment lost 3 bases and the J segment 6 bases; nucleotides outside the gene matches: 3. Germline lookup yields CDR1 KGHSH and CDR2 LQKENI. CDR3 residues: CASSPEQGAQPQHF. In nucleotides, the CDR3 is TGTGCCAGCTCACCGGAACAGGGGGCTCAGCCCCAGCATTTT.

The chain employs TRBV4-2 and TRBJ2-5; 9 nucleotides line up with TRBD1. The V gene end was trimmed by 4 bases and the J gene end by 5 bases; junction bases not matched to a gene: 8. This CDR3 contains 15 residues. In germline, CDR1 is LGHNA, CDR2 YNFKEQ. The chain's CDR3 is CASSPGDRAMETQYF. As DNA, the CDR3 is TGTGCCAGCAGCCCCGGGGACAGGGCCATGGAGACCCAGTACTTC.

The rearrangement joins TRBV6-5 to TRBJ1-4, with 9 bases that match TRBD1. After removal of 1 base from V and 5 bases from J, the junction contained 2 bases not matched to a gene. Germline V gene data show CDR1 as MNHEY and CDR2 as SVGAGI. The CDR3 is made up of 15 amino acids. The DNA of the CDR3 is TGTGCCAGCAGTTACTTCGGGACAGGGAATGAAAAACTGTTTTTT. Protein product: CASSYFGTGNEKLFF.